Sequencing of this T cell receptor (beta chain) was carried out in a study of early T cells in non-severe SARS-CoV-2 infection. The CDR3 is 13 residues long. V lost 2 bases to trimming and J lost 8 bases, with 11 bases between them. The germline V gene has CDR1 SGHTA and CDR2 FQGTGA. Each CDR3 protein is one row after TCRdb ran MiXCR on the 5' RACE reads. This table has approximately 66,000 distinct CDR3 sequences, more than 10% appearing once. This clonotype was seen more than once but under ten times. The rearrangement uses TRBV7-3 and TRBJ2-3; D uncertain. The receptor was isolated from an adult who was a healthcare worker with PCR-confirmed SARS-CoV-2 infection or an uninfected control (not recorded which). The donor label of this sample is uncertain. The input for sequencing was whole blood, taken at baseline. In DNA, the CDR3 is TGTGCCAGCAGCTTAGGCCCGTCCGGTACGCAGTATTTT. Its protein is CASSLGPSGTQYF. The full variable domain, its missing parts supplied by reference TRBV7-3 and TRBJ2-3, is GAGVSQTPSNKVTEKGKYVELRCDPISGHTALYWYRQSLGQGPEFLIYFQGTGAADDSGLPNDRFFAVRPEGSVSTLKIQRTERGDSAVYLCASSLGPSGTQYFGPGTRLTVL.